These T cell receptor beta chains were read from a single sample in a study of blood T cells in healthy people across ages. TCRdb analysed the 5' RACE reads with MiXCR anew, one entry per CDR3 protein. Here the sample spans approximately 1,700,000 distinct CDR3 sequences, around 42% being singletons. The sample consisted of blood. These receptors originate from a human donor in good health. Both conserved end residues are part of each CDR3. D genes are given only for firm matches. A clone size is listed for some rows: how often the clone was seen (once, few, many), or a class if it is expanded.

j_call clone_size v_call d_call cdr3_nt cdr3_aa
TRBJ2-2 . TRBV20-1 TRBD2 TGCAGTGCTAGTAGGGCTAGCGGTCTCACCGGGGAGCTGTTTTTT CSASRASGLTGELFF
TRBJ1-2 . TRBV5-4 . TGTGCCAGCAGCTTTATTTCAGCCGAGATCGATGGCTACACCTTC CASSFISAEIDGYTF
TRBJ2-3 . TRBV7-2 . TGTGCCAGCAGCGTTAGTTGGGCACAAGATACGCAGTATTTT CASSVSWAQDTQYF
TRBJ2-1 few TRBV12-5 . TGTGCTAGTGACCTCGAGGATGAGCAGTTCTTC CASDLEDEQFF
TRBJ2-2 . TRBV10-3 TRBD1 TGTGCCATCAGTGGACAGGGGGCGGACACCGGGGAGCTGTTTTTT CAISGQGADTGELFF
TRBJ1-5 few TRBV7-6 . TGTGCCAGCAGCCTCCTTGGGGGTTCTACTCAGCCCCAGCATTTT CASSLLGGSTQPQHF
TRBJ1-1 once TRBV6-2/TRBV6-3 . TGTGCCAGCAGTTACAGGTGGACAGCGAACACTGAAGCTTTCTTT CASSYRWTANTEAFF
TRBJ1-2 . TRBV20-1 . TGCAGTGCTAGAGATCTTGAGGAGGGGATGAATCATGGCTACACCTTC CSARDLEEGMNHGYTF
TRBJ2-3 few TRBV29-1 TRBD1 TGCAGCGCCCAGAAGGGACAGGGGACCACAGATACGCAGTATTTT CSAQKGQGTTDTQYF
TRBJ2-3 . TRBV7-2 . TGTGCCAGCAGCTCACGCACAGGGATTTCCACAGATACGCAGTATTTT CASSSRTGISTDTQYF
TRBJ2-1 few TRBV20-1 . TGCAGTGCTCAGAAGGGGGGGGGCCAACATGAGCAGTTCTTC CSAQKGGGQHEQFF